The entry that follows covers one T cell receptor beta chain sequence. Antigen unknown. This entry belongs to a study of monozygotic twins with inflammatory bowel disease. Whole-study findings and limits: IBD patients, compared with healthy twins, shared fewer clonotypes with others (especially with disease activity).

One blood sample of approximately 2.7 ml was taken from each donor. For each CDR3 protein, TCRdb gives one entry from its re-call of the 5' RACE reads, without DNA. The listing contains over 150,000 distinct CDR3 sequences. The CDR3 has 17 residues. Germline V gene lookup returns CDR1 MNHEY and CDR2 SVGAGI. The sample taken for sequencing was blood. The receptor was isolated from a human donor with ulcerative colitis or Crohn's disease, or a healthy co-twin of an affected twin (not recorded which). J is TRBJ2-3 and V is TRBV6-5. The CDR3 loop reads CASSYSLGPGSTDTQYF.